This TCR beta chain emerged from a study of blood T cell repertoires in COVID-19. The wider study: T cells, B-cell-depleted T cells, or PBMCs supplied cDNA or gDNA.

This CDR3 has 16 amino acids. V shed 2 bases and J shed 8 bases, with 21 bases lying between them. The V gene's germline CDR1 is KGHSH and CDR2 LQKENI. Study processing details: Reference gene primers were amplified, and this amplification served to estimate nucleated cell counts. The data were produced by immunoSEQ multiplex PCR, yet TCRdb's version contains in-frame clones alone and is incomplete. The V and J calls and clone size come from that table; D and trimming were worked out from the DNA. The sample comprises 95,000 to 100,000 clones, less than 85% of which are singletons, and less than 20% rests with the top ten. This clone was recorded a few times.

The V call is TRBV18, the J call TRBJ1-2, with D perhaps TRBD1 (5 bases). The TCR was taken from a woman of 80 years or more with active or convalescent COVID-19. Source material: peripheral blood. The CDR3 nucleotides read TGTGCCAGCTCACCATCCCGAGAGCCAGGGCGAAGGGGCTACACCTTC. It specifies CASSPSREPGRRGYTF.